These 17 T cell receptor beta chains share one sample of origin, sequenced in a study of blood T cell repertoires in COVID-19. Produced via immunoSEQ multiplex PCR; TCRdb's table is partial and in-frame only. The sample has 250,000 to 300,000 clones, around four fifths seen once. Sequencing was carried out using PBMCs or T cells enriched from blood (not recorded which). The receptor source for this set is a man aged 25-45 years with acute COVID-19.

The chain carries TRBV29-1 and TRBJ2-1, with TRBD1 identical over 9 bases. The junction had 9 bases not matched to a gene; V was cut back by 6 bases and J by 12 bases. The CDR3 extends over 12 amino acids. Per germline, CDR1 SQVTM and CDR2 ANQGSEA. CDR3 bases: TGCAGCGTAAAACAAACAGGGGGCGGGCAGTTCTTC. It codes for CSVKQTGGGQFF.

The gene calls are TRBV11-3 and TRBJ2-6; D is unclear. The CDR3 consists of 14 residues. The V gene lost 1 base and the J gene lost 4 bases, with 5 bases spanning the gap. Germline lookup yields CDR1 SGHNT and CDR2 YENEEA. The CDR3 loop reads CASSLARGANVLTF. The CDR3 nucleotides read TGTGCCAGCAGCTTAGCGCGGGGGGCCAACGTCCTGACTTTC.

The CDR3 DNA is TGTGCCAGCAGCTTGGACAGAAACTATGGCTACACCTTC. This gives the protein CASSLDRNYGYTF. This rearrangement joins TRBV5-4 to TRBJ1-2; no clear D. The CDR3 runs to 13 residues. Trimming took off 0 bases at V and 2 bases at J, with 5 bases between the two ends. Germline values: CDR1 SGHNT, CDR2 YYREEE (reference sequence).

V is TRBV28 and J is TRBJ1-1; 10 nucleotides agree with TRBD1. V was pared by 5 bases and J by 5 bases, with 5 bases of the junction left unmatched. CDR1 and CDR2 from the germline V gene are MDHEN and SYDVKM. The CDR3 is made up of 14 amino acids. CDR3 nucleotide sequence: TGTGCCAGCAGTCCGCCGGGACAGGGGACTGAAGCTTTCTTT. Its translation: CASSPPGQGTEAFF.

V usage is TRBV6-5 and J usage is TRBJ1-3, with D maybe TRBD1 (6 bases). Germline V lookup: CDR1 MNHEY, CDR2 SVGAGI. Trimming removed 0 bases from V and 3 bases from J, with 12 bases in between. This CDR3 contains 16 residues. The CDR3 here is CASSYSQGPVGNTIYF. The DNA for the CDR3 is TGTGCCAGCAGTTACTCCCAGGGGCCGGTTGGAAACACCATATATTTT.

V and J are TRBV28 and TRBJ1-4; D gene uncertain. Trimming shortened V by 5 bases and J by 0 bases, and 7 bases separated the two germline ends. The CDR3 contains 14 residues. The V gene's germline CDR1 is MDHEN and CDR2 SYDVKM. Written as DNA, the CDR3 is TGTGCCAGCAGTCCACAGCCAACTAATGAAAAACTGTTTTTT. Residues: CASSPQPTNEKLFF.

The chain combines TRBV24-1 with TRBJ2-1; 7 bases fit TRBD2. This CDR3 has 14 residues. J gave up 5 bases and V 7 bases, and 7 bases lay outside the gene matches. Germline CDR1 is KGHDR and CDR2 is SFDVKD. This CDR3 reads CATRGTTANNEQFF. DNA for the CDR3: TGTGCCACCAGAGGGACTACCGCTAACAATGAGCAGTTCTTC.

The CDR3 is CASPNGQFLEGYTF. As DNA, the CDR3 is TGTGCCAGCCCCAACGGACAGTTCTTGGAGGGCTACACCTTC. The chain uses TRBV6-4 and TRBJ1-2, with D perhaps TRBD1 (6 bases). There are 14 residues in the CDR3. Germline lookup yields CDR1 MRHNA and CDR2 SNTAGT. V lost 8 bases and J 8 bases, leaving 21 bases between the germline ends.

This chain joins TRBV6-5 and TRBJ2-1, with D perhaps TRBD1 (6 bases). The CDR3 runs 15 residues. Trimming took off 6 bases at V and 3 bases at J, with 15 bases between the two ends. The germline V gene has CDR1 MNHEY and CDR2 SVGAGI. CDR3 residues: CASSPRIQGYNEQFF. Here the CDR3 DNA reads TGTGCCAGCAGCCCACGTATACAGGGCTACAATGAGCAGTTCTTC.

V usage is TRBV13 and J usage is TRBJ1-2; 11 positions match TRBD1. This CDR3 region has 14 residues. In germline, CDR1 is PRHDT, CDR2 FYEKMQ (reference sequence). The V gene end was trimmed by 5 bases and the J gene end by 9 bases; junction bases not matched to a gene: 8. The CDR3 DNA follows: TGTGCCAGCAGCCAGGACAGGGGGCGAAGTAGCTACACCTTC. This codes for CASSQDRGRSSYTF.

The chain uses TRBV3-1 (or the pseudogene TRBV3-2) and TRBJ1-4; 8 nucleotides line up with TRBD1. This CDR3 spans 16 amino acids. With V trimmed by 4 bases and J by 4 bases, 8 bases remained unmatched. Germline CDR1 LGHDT, CDR2 YNNKEL (reference sequence). This chain's CDR3 is CASSPGTGGVNEKLFF. DNA for the CDR3: TGTGCCAGCAGCCCCGGGACAGGCGGAGTTAATGAAAAACTGTTTTTT.

A remark on this clone: Mismatch with germline at one junction end may stem from a read error. The J gene is TRBJ2-1, the V gene TRBV5-1, with 11 bases matching TRBD2. The CDR3 consists of 18 residues. CDR1 and CDR2 (germline): SGHRS, YFSETQ. Written as DNA, the CDR3 is TGTGCCAGCAGCTTGGGACTAGCGGCCCCGAATTATGACAATGAGCAGTTCTTC. Protein sequence: CASSLGLAAPNYDNEQFF.

V usage is TRBV19 and J usage is TRBJ1-2; D is uncertain. V was shortened by 3 bases and J by 5 bases, with 10 bases between the two germline ends. The CDR3 contains 13 residues. Germline V gene lookup returns CDR1 LNHDA and CDR2 SQIVND (reference sequence). As DNA, the CDR3 is TGTGCCAGTAGTATCGGTCAAAGTTATGGCTACACCTTC. Translation: CASSIGQSYGYTF. Supplemented by reference TRBV19 and TRBJ1-2, the full variable domain reads DGGITQSPKYLFRKEGQNVTLSCEQNLNHDAMYWYRQDPGQGLRLIYYSQIVNDFQKGDIAEGYSVSREKKESFPLTVTSAQKNPTAFYLCASSIGQSYGYTFGSGTRLTVV.

This clone was seen a single time. The chain couples TRBV9 to TRBJ1-1, with D possibly TRBD1 on 5 matching bases. Trimming cost V 0 bases and J 2 bases, with 8 bases left between them. CDR1 is SGDLS and CDR2 is YYNGEE in the germline V gene. There are 14 residues in the CDR3. This CDR3 is CASSVEQANTEAFF. DNA for the CDR3: TGTGCCAGCAGCGTAGAACAGGCTAACACTGAAGCTTTCTTT.

This clone was detected only once. This sequence joins TRBV7-8 and TRBJ2-1; possibly TRBD2 for D (6 bases). Germline assignment: CDR1 SGHVS and CDR2 FQNEAQ. V lost 5 bases and J 6 bases, leaving 17 bases between the germline ends. CDR3 length: 15 amino acids. CDR3 sequence reads: CASSPRPLGGNEQFF. DNA of the CDR3: TGTGCCAGCAGCCCCCGGCCCCTCGGGGGCAATGAGCAGTTCTTC.

This rearrangement joins TRBV7-6 to TRBJ1-6, with 7 bases fitting TRBD1. V lost 5 bases, J lost 5 bases, and 15 bases stayed unmatched. The CDR3 is 18 residues long. Germline V gene lookup returns CDR1 SGHVS and CDR2 FNYEAQ. CDR3 protein: CASSGTPGGTSNNSPLHF. The CDR3 bases are TGTGCCAGCAGCGGAACCCCAGGGGGGACTTCGAATAATTCACCCCTCCACTTT.

The CDR3 sequence is CASSVPTGTGRSSNQPQHF. The CDR3 nucleotides read TGTGCCAGCAGTGTACCCACCGGGACAGGGAGGAGTAGCAATCAGCCCCAGCATTTT. The genes are TRBV6-1 and TRBJ1-5; 9 positions agree with TRBD1. Germline V gene sequence: CDR1 MNHNS, CDR2 SASEGT. The junction had 13 bases not matched to a gene; V was cut back by 4 bases and J by 0 bases. CDR3 length: 19 residues.